This T cell receptor beta chain was identified during a study of blood T cell repertoires in COVID-19. The wider study: Donors in the United States, Italy and Spain gave samples during acute or convalescent COVID-19. In each case, the material was cDNA or gDNA derived from T cells, B-cell-depleted T cells, or PBMCs.

CDR3 length: 16 residues. The germline gives CDR1 SGHTA, CDR2 FQGNSA. Trimming removed 2 bases at V and 3 bases at J, with 14 bases between. In the study's own analysis: Estimation of nucleated cell counts was performed using reference gene primer amplification. Method: immunoSEQ multiplex PCR; TCRdb's copy keeps in-frame clones and lacks some. V, J and clone size derive from that table, while D and trimming were established from the DNA sequence. The sample shows 100,000 or so clones, over 75% of them seen only once. The sample consisted of peripheral blood. V usage is TRBV7-2 and J usage is TRBJ1-5; D is possibly TRBD1 (6 bases). This clonotype was obtained from a man younger than 45 in a cohort sampled during active COVID-19. The CDR3 bases are TGTGCCAGCAGCTTAAAAGGACAGACGAACAATCAGCCCCAGCATTTT. Encoded protein: CASSLKGQTNNQPQHF.